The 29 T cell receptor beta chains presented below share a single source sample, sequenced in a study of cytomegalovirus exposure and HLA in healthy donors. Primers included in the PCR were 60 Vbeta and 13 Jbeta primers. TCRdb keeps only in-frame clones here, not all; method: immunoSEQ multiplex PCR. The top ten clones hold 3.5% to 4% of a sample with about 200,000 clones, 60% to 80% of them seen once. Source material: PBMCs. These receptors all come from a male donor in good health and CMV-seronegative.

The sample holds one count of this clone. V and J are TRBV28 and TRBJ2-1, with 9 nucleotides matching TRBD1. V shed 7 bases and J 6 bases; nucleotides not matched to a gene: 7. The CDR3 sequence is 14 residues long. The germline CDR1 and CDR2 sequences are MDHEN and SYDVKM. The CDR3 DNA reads TGTGCCAGCACCGGGACAGGGACCCCCAATGAGCAGTTCTTC. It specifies CASTGTGTPNEQFF.

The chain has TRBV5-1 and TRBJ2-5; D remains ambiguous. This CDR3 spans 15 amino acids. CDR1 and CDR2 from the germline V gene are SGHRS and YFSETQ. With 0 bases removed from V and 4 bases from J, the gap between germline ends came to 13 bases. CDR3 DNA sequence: TGCGCCAGCAGCTTGGGACAAAACGAAGGAGAGACCCAGTACTTC. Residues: CASSLGQNEGETQYF.

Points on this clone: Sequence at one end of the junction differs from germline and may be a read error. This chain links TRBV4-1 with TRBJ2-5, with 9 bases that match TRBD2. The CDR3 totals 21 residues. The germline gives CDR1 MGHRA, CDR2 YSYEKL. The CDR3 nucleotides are TGCGCCAGCAACCAAGATAGGAGGGACACCGGTCTAGCGGGAAGCCAAGAGACCCAGTACTTC. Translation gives CASNQDRRDTGLAGSQETQYF.

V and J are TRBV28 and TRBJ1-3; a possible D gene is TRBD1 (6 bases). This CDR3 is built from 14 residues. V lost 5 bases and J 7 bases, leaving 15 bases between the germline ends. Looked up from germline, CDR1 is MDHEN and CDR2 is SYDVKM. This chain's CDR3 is CASSQGDITNTIYF. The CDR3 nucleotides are TGTGCCAGCAGTCAAGGGGACATCACTAACACCATATATTTT.

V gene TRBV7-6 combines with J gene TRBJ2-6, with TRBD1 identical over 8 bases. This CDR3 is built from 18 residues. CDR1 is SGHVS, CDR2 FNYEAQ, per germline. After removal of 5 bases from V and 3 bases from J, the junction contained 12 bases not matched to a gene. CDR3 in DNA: TGTGCCAGCAGCCCTCGGACAGGGAGAAGGGTTGGGGCCAACGTCCTGACTTTC. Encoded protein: CASSPRTGRRVGANVLTF.

In nucleotides, the CDR3 is TGTGCCAGCAGCCAAGAAGTCAGATCGGGTGAGCAGTACTTC. Translating it yields CASSQEVRSGEQYF. The chain employs TRBV14 and TRBJ2-7; D is ambiguous. There are 14 residues in the CDR3. The V and J ends lost 0 bases and 7 bases respectively, with 13 bases between them. The germline CDR1 and CDR2 sequences are SGHDN and FVKESK.

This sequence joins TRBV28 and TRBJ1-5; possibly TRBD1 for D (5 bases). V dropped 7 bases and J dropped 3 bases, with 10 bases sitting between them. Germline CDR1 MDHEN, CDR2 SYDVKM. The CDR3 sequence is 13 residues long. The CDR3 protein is CASKRGDNQPQHF. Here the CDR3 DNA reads TGTGCCAGCAAACGGGGGGACAATCAGCCCCAGCATTTT. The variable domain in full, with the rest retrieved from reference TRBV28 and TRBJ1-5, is DVKVTQSSRYLVKRTGEKVFLECVQDMDHENMFWYRQDPGLGLRLIYFSYDVKMKEKGDIPEGYSVSREKKERFSLILESASTNQTSMYLCASKRGDNQPQHFGDGTRLSIL.

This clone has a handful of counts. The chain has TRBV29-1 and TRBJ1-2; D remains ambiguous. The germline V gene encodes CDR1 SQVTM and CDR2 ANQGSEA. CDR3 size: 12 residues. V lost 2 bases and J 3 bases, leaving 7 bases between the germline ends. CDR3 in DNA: TGCAGCGTTGAAAAGAGAGACTATGGCTACACCTTC. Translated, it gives CSVEKRDYGYTF.

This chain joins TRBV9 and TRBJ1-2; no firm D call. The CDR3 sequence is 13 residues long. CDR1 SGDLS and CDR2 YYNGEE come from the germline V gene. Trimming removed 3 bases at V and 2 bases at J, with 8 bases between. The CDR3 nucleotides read TGTGCCAGCAGCGGAGTCTCAAACTATGGCTACACCTTC. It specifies CASSGVSNYGYTF. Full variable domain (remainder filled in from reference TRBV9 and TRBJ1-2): DSGVTQTPKHLITATGQRVTLRCSPRSGDLSVYWYQQSLDQGLQFLIQYYNGEERAKGNILERFSAQQFPDLHSELNLSSLELGDSALYFCASSGVSNYGYTFGSGTRLTVV.

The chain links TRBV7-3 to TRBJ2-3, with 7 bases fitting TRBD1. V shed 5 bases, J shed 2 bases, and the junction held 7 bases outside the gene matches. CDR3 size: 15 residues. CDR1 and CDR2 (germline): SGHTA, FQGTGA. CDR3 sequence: CASSKGQATTDTQYF. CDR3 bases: TGTGCCAGCAGCAAAGGACAGGCGACCACAGATACGCAGTATTTT. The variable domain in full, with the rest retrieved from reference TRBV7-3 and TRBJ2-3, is GAGVSQTPSNKVTEKGKYVELRCDPISGHTALYWYRQSLGQGPEFLIYFQGTGAADDSGLPNDRFFAVRPEGSVSTLKIQRTERGDSAVYLCASSKGQATTDTQYFGPGTRLTVL.

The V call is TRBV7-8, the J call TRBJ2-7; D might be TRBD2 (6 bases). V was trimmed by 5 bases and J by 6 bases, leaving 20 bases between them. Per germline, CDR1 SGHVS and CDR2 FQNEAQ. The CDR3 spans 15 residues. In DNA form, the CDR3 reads TGTGCCAGCAGCGCCTTGACTGGGGGAGGTCGCGAGCAGTACTTC. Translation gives CASSALTGGGREQYF. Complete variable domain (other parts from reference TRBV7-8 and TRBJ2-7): GAGVSQSPRYKVAKRGQDVALRCDPISGHVSLFWYQQALGQGPEFLTYFQNEAQLDKSGLPSDRFFAERPEGSVSTLKIQRTQQEDSAVYLCASSALTGGGREQYFGPGTRLTVT.

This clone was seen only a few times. The CDR3 DNA is TGCGCCAGCAGCACATCCCCTAGCGGGAACTACGAGCAGTACTTC. Protein: CASSTSPSGNYEQYF. The chain has TRBV4-1 and TRBJ2-7, with 9 bases identical to TRBD2. The trim removed 5 bases at V and 3 bases at J, leaving 8 bases unmatched. This CDR3 spans 15 amino acids. The germline V gene encodes CDR1 MGHRA and CDR2 YSYEKL.

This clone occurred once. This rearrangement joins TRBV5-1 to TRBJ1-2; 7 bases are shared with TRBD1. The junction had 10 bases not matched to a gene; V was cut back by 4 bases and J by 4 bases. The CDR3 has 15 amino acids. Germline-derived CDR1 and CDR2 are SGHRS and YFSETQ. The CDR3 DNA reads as TGCGCCAGCAGCACGACGACAGGGTATGTCTATGGCTACACCTTC. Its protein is CASSTTTGYVYGYTF.

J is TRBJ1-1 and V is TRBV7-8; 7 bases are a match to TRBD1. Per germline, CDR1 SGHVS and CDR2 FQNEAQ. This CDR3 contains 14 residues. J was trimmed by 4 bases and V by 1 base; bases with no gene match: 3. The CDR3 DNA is TGTGCCAGCAGCTTAGAACAGGGGAGCACTGAAGCTTTCTTT. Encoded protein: CASSLEQGSTEAFF.

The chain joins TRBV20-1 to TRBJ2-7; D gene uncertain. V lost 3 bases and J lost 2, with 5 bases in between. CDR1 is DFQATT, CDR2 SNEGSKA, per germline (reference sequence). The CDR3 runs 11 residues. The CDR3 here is CSASIAYEQYF. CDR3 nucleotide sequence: TGCAGTGCTAGTATCGCCTACGAGCAGTACTTC.

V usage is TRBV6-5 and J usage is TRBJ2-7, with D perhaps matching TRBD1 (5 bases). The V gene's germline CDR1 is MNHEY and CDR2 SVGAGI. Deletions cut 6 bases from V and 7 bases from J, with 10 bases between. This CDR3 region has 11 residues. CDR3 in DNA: TGTGCCAGCAGGGATTACAGGGAGCAGTACTTC. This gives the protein CASRDYREQYF.

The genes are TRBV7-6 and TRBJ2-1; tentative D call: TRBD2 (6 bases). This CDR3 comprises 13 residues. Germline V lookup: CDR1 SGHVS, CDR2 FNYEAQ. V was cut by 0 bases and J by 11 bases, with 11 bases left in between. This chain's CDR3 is CASSLADYKKQFF. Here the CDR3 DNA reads TGTGCCAGCAGCTTAGCGGACTACAAAAAGCAGTTCTTC.

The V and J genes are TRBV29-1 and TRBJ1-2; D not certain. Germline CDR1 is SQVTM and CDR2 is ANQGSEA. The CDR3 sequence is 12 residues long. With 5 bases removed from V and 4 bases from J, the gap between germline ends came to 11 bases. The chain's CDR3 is CSVRHSLYGYTF. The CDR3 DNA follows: TGCAGCGTTCGGCACAGCCTCTATGGCTACACCTTC.

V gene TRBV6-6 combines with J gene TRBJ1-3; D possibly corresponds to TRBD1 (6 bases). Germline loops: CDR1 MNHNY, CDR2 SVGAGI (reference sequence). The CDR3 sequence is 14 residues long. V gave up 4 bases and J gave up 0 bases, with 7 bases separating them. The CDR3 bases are TGTGCCAGCAGTTGGGACATCTCTGGAAACACCATATATTTT. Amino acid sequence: CASSWDISGNTIYF.

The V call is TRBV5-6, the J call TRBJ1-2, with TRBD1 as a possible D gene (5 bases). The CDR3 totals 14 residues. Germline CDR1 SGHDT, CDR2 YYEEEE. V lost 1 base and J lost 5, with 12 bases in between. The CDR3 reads CASSLFPGRYGYTF. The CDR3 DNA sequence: TGTGCCAGCAGCTTGTTTCCAGGGAGGTATGGCTACACCTTC.

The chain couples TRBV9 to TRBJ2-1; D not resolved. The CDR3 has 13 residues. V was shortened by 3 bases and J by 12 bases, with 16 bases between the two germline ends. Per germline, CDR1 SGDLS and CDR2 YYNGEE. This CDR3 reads CASSAIASTAQFF. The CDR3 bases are TGTGCCAGCAGCGCGATCGCTAGTACGGCGCAGTTCTTC.

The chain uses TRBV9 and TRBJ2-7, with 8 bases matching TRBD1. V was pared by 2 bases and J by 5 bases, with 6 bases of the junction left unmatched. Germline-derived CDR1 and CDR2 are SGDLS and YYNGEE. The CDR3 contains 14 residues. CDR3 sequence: CASSVRTGFDEQYF. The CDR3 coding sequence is TGTGCCAGCAGCGTCCGGACAGGGTTCGACGAGCAGTACTTC.

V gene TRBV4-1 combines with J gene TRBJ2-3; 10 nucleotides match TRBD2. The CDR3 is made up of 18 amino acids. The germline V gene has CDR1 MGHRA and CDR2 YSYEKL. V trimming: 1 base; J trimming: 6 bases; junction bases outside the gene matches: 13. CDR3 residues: CASSQAARASGSGDTQYF. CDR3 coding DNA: TGCGCCAGCAGCCAAGCGGCCAGAGCTAGCGGGAGTGGTGATACGCAGTATTTT.

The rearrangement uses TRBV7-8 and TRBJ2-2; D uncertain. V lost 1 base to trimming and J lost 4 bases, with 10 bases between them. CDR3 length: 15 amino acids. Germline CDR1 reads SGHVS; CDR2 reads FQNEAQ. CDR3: CASSLVVVATGELFF. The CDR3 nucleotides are TGTGCCAGCAGCTTAGTGGTCGTAGCCACCGGGGAGCTGTTTTTT.

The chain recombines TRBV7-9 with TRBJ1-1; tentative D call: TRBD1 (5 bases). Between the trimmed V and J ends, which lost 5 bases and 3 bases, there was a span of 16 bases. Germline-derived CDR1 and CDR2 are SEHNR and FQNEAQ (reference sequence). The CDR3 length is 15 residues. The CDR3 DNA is TGTGCCAGCAGCCGCGGGACTGCTGGGGACACTGAAGCTTTCTTT. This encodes CASSRGTAGDTEAFF.

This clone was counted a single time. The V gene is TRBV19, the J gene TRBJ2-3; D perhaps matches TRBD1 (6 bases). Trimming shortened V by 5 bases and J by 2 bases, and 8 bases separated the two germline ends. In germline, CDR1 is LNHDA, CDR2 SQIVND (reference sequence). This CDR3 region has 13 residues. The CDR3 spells CASSGDNTDTQYF. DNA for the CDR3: TGTGCCAGTAGTGGGGACAACACAGATACGCAGTATTTT.

CDR3 DNA sequence: TGTGCCATCATTCCGGACAGGGAACCTTACGAGCAGTACTTC. Amino acids: CAIIPDREPYEQYF. The rearrangement uses TRBV10-3 and TRBJ2-7; 8 bases fit TRBD1. Germline-derived CDR1 and CDR2 are ENHRY and SYGVKD. J lost 4 bases, V lost 7 bases, and 9 bases had no gene match. The CDR3 has 14 amino acids.

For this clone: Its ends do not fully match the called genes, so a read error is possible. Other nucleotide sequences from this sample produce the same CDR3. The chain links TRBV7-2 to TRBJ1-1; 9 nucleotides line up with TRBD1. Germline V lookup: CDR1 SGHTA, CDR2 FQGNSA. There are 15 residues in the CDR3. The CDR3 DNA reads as TGCGCCAGCAGCTGGGGACAGGGCGGGAACACTGAAGCTTTCTTT. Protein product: CASSWGQGGNTEAFF. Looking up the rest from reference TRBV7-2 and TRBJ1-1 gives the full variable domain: GAGVSQSPSNKVTEKGKDVELRCDPISGHTALYWYRQSLGQGLEFLIYFQGNSAPDKSGLPSDRFSAERTGGSVSTLTIQRTQQEDSAVYLCASSWGQGGNTEAFFGQGTRLTVV.

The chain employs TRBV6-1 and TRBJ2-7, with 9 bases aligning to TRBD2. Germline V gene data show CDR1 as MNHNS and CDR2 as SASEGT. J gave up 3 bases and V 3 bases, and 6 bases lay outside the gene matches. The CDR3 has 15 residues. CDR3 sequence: CASSEGSGGFYEQYF. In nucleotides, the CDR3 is TGTGCCAGCAGTGAGGGTAGCGGGGGATTCTACGAGCAGTACTTC.